The 9 T cell receptor beta chains below come from one sample, sequenced in a study of shared clonotypes between healthy human individuals. Clones were read by immunoSEQ multiplex PCR, and TCRdb kept only the in-frame ones, dropping some. The data show about 680,000 clones, with roughly 78% seen just once and 1.5% to 2% held by the top ten. The sequenced sample was memory CD4+ T cells sorted from blood. The subset here: CD45RA-negative fraction. The source of these receptors is a woman in her twenties or thirties in good health.

This chain links TRBV14 with TRBJ1-3; no clear D gene. Germline V gene lookup returns CDR1 SGHDN and CDR2 FVKESK. This CDR3 is 15 amino acids long. V was cut by 3 bases and J by 4 bases, with 13 bases left in between. The CDR3 here is CASSQSSGSGNTIYF. The CDR3 DNA reads as TGTGCCAGCAGCCAGTCCTCGGGGTCCGGAAACACCATATATTTT.

The chain links TRBV11-2 to TRBJ2-7; 10 bases agree with TRBD2. The CDR3 sequence is 16 residues long. The germline V gene encodes CDR1 SGHAT and CDR2 FQNNGV. The V gene end was trimmed by 0 bases and the J gene end by 3 bases; junction bases not matched to a gene: 5. Here the CDR3 reads CASSLEWTSGIYEQYF. Here the CDR3 DNA reads TGTGCCAGCAGCTTAGAGTGGACTAGCGGCATCTACGAGCAGTACTTC. The variable domain in full, with the rest retrieved from reference TRBV11-2 and TRBJ2-7, is EAGVAQSPRYKIIEKRQSVAFWCNPISGHATLYWYQQILGQGPKLLIQFQNNGVVDDSQLPKDRFSAERLKGVDSTLKIQPAKLEDSAVYLCASSLEWTSGIYEQYFGPGTRLTVT.

The chain joins TRBV5-5 to TRBJ2-5, with D perhaps TRBD2 (6 bases). Trimming took 0 bases from V and 5 from J, leaving 14 bases between them. This CDR3 spans 15 amino acids. Germline V gene lookup returns CDR1 SGHKS and CDR2 YYEKEE (reference sequence). The DNA for the CDR3 is TGTGCCAGCAGCTTGGCCGCGACTAGTGGGGAGACCCAGTACTTC. Protein: CASSLAATSGETQYF.

V and J are TRBV5-1 and TRBJ2-7; 9 bases are shared with TRBD1. The CDR3 is 17 residues long. With V trimmed by 0 bases and J by 7 bases, 14 bases remained unmatched. The germline CDR1 and CDR2 sequences are SGHRS and YFSETQ. The CDR3 DNA follows: TGCGCCAGCAGCTTGGAAGGGGGCGGACAGGGGTCAGGGGAGCAGTACTTC. It encodes CASSLEGGGQGSGEQYF.

CDR3 DNA: TGTGCCAGCAACCACGGAGGGACAGGGCGTGAAAAACTGTTTTTT. This codes for CASNHGGTGREKLFF. The genes are TRBV5-4 and TRBJ1-4, with TRBD1 matching 9 bases. Per germline, CDR1 SGHNT and CDR2 YYREEE (reference sequence). CDR3 size: 15 residues. V shed 6 bases and J 7 bases; nucleotides not matched to a gene: 10.

The CDR3 loop is CASRSVSYNEQFF. The CDR3 region has the DNA TGTGCCAGTCGCTCCGTCTCCTACAATGAGCAGTTCTTC. The genes are TRBV6-1 and TRBJ2-1, with no clear D. Germline V gene data show CDR1 as MNHNS and CDR2 as SASEGT. CDR3 length: 13 amino acids. V lost 9 bases and J 0 bases, leaving 9 bases between the germline ends.

J is TRBJ1-2 and V is TRBV6-1, with D possibly being TRBD1 (5 bases). Deletions cut 3 bases from V and 1 base from J, with 9 bases between. The V gene's germline CDR1 is MNHNS and CDR2 SASEGT. The CDR3 sequence is 14 residues long. Here the CDR3 reads CASSDTGYNYGYTF. The CDR3 DNA sequence: TGTGCCAGCAGTGATACAGGTTATAACTATGGCTACACCTTC.

This CDR3 reads CASSIMGGRYNEQFF. Here the CDR3 DNA reads TGTGCCAGTAGTATTATGGGGGGAAGGTACAATGAGCAGTTCTTC. The chain employs TRBV19 and TRBJ2-1, with D possibly being TRBD2 (6 bases). This CDR3 contains 15 residues. Germline V gene lookup returns CDR1 LNHDA and CDR2 SQIVND (reference sequence). Trimming stripped 3 bases from V and 4 bases from J, with 13 bases between.

This clone was counted only a few times. The V and J genes are TRBV7-2 and TRBJ2-3, with D possibly matching TRBD1 (5 bases). This CDR3 spans 14 amino acids. V was pared by 5 bases and J by 2 bases, with 11 bases between. Looked up from germline, CDR1 is SGHTA and CDR2 is FQGNSA. The DNA of the CDR3 is TGTGCCAGCAGCCCCCGACAGACCACAGATACGCAGTATTTT. Translation gives CASSPRQTTDTQYF.